What follows describes a single T cell receptor beta chain. The data belong to a study of PD-1 blockade in classical Hodgkin lymphoma. The V end was cut by 5 bases, the J end by 0 bases, with 10 bases between. This CDR3 has 14 amino acids. Germline values: CDR1 MNHEY, CDR2 SMNVEV (reference sequence). TCRdb's table, derived via immunoSEQ multiplex PCR, lists solely in-frame clones and lacks some. The profile covers under 9,500 clones, with roughly 89% appearing a single time and approximately 25% taken by the ten largest. Time point denoted: cycle 4 day 1 (C4D1), after 6 weeks of nivolumab. Each patient experienced a relapse that followed autologous stem cell transplantation, and brentuximab vedotin exposure varied.

The V call is TRBV27, the J call TRBJ1-1; D gene unclear. This TCR was sampled from a human donor with classical Hodgkin lymphoma. Specimen: peripheral blood mononuclear cells (PBMCs), collected before the fourth cycle of nivolumab. Here the CDR3 DNA reads TGTGCCAGCAGTCTGGGGTTCATGAACACTGAAGCTTTCTTT. Its translation: CASSLGFMNTEAFF.